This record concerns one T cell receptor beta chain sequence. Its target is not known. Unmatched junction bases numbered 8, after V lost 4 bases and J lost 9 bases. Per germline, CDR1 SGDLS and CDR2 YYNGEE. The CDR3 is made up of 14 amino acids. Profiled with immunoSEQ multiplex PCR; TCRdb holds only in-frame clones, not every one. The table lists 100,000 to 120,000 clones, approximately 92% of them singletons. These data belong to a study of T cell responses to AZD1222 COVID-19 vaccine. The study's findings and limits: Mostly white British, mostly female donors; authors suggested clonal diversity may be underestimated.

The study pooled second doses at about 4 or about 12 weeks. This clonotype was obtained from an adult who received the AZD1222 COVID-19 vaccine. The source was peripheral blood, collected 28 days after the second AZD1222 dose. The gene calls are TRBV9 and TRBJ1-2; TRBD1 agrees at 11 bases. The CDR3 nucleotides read TGTGCCAGCAGCCAAACCGGGACAGGGGGGAGCTACACCTTC. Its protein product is CASSQTGTGGSYTF. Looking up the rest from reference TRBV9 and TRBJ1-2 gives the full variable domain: DSGVTQTPKHLITATGQRVTLRCSPRSGDLSVYWYQQSLDQGLQFLIQYYNGEERAKGNILERFSAQQFPDLHSELNLSSLELGDSALYFCASSQTGTGGSYTFGSGTRLTVV.